This is a list of T cell receptor beta chains from one sample in a study of OX40 agonist ivuxolimab in advanced cancers. Clones were sequenced by immunoSEQ multiplex PCR, and TCRdb holds only the in-frame ones, with some missing. The sample has roughly 40,000 clones; approximately 86% are singletons. The sample consisted of CD4+ or CD8+ T cells sorted from blood, taken in a trial of the OX40 agonist ivuxolimab. These receptors were collected from an adult with an advanced solid tumor such as melanoma, head and neck, liver or kidney cancer. Both conserved end residues are part of each CDR3. Each record gives: J gene, D gene, V gene, clone size, CDR3 DNA, CDR3 protein. D genes are given only for firm matches. Size tells how often a clone was seen (once, few, many) or the class of an expanded clone, and some rows leave it out.

j_call: TRBJ1-1
d_call: .
v_call: TRBV28
clone_size: few
cdr3_nt: TGTGCCAGCAGTTTGGCAGGGAACACTGAAGCTTTCTTT
cdr3_aa: CASSLAGNTEAFF

j_call: TRBJ2-1
d_call: .
v_call: TRBV2
clone_size: .
cdr3_nt: TGTGCCCTAGATGCAGGGAAGTCCTACAATGAGCAGTTCTTC
cdr3_aa: CALDAGKSYNEQFF

j_call: TRBJ1-6
d_call: .
v_call: TRBV28
clone_size: .
cdr3_nt: TGTGCCAGCAGTCTCAACTTTAGATACGGGCTGGTGATGGACCGAGGGGATTCACCCCTCCACTTT
cdr3_aa: CASSLNFRYGLVMDRGDSPLHF

j_call: TRBJ1-5
d_call: .
v_call: TRBV4-1
clone_size: .
cdr3_nt: TGCGCCAGCAGCCGCAGGGACCTACCTGGGGAGCCCCAGCATTTT
cdr3_aa: CASSRRDLPGEPQHF

j_call: TRBJ2-1
d_call: .
v_call: TRBV6-5
clone_size: .
cdr3_nt: TGTGCCAGCAGTCCCAACAGGGCTTATGAGCAGTTCTTC
cdr3_aa: CASSPNRAYEQFF

j_call: TRBJ2-7
d_call: .
v_call: TRBV30
clone_size: .
cdr3_nt: TGTGCCTGGACTATGGACTGGACCTACGAGCAGTACTTC
cdr3_aa: CAWTMDWTYEQYF

j_call: TRBJ1-4
d_call: .
v_call: TRBV23-1
clone_size: .
cdr3_nt: TGCGCCAGCAGTCAGGGTACGGGGACCGAAAAACTGTTTTTT
cdr3_aa: CASSQGTGTEKLFF

j_call: TRBJ2-7
d_call: .
v_call: TRBV27
clone_size: .
cdr3_nt: TGTGCCAGCAGTTCCCCCCTCGGGACCGTGGGGGAGCAGTACTTC
cdr3_aa: CASSSPLGTVGEQYF

j_call: TRBJ2-4
d_call: .
v_call: TRBV2
clone_size: .
cdr3_nt: TGTGCCAGCAGTACCGGGACAGCCAAAAACATTCAGTACTTC
cdr3_aa: CASSTGTAKNIQYF

j_call: TRBJ1-5
d_call: .
v_call: TRBV6-5
clone_size: .
cdr3_nt: TGTGCCAGCCTGAGAAATAGCAATCAGCCCCAGCATTTT
cdr3_aa: CASLRNSNQPQHF

j_call: TRBJ2-7
d_call: TRBD1
v_call: TRBV6-5
clone_size: .
cdr3_nt: TGTGCCAGCAGTTATTTCGACAGGGGGCAGGGCGAGCAGTACTTC
cdr3_aa: CASSYFDRGQGEQYF

j_call: TRBJ1-4
d_call: TRBD1
v_call: TRBV27
clone_size: .
cdr3_nt: TGTGCCAGCAGTTCGATACGGACAGGGGGAAGTGGGGAAAAACTGTTTTTT
cdr3_aa: CASSSIRTGGSGEKLFF

j_call: TRBJ2-1
d_call: .
v_call: TRBV14
clone_size: .
cdr3_nt: TGTGCCAGCAGCCTCGCCCTGTATGAGCAGTTCTTC
cdr3_aa: CASSLALYEQFF

j_call: TRBJ1-5
d_call: .
v_call: TRBV4-2
clone_size: .
cdr3_nt: TGTGCCAGCAGCCAAGCTCCAGAAAATCAGCCCCAGCATTTT
cdr3_aa: CASSQAPENQPQHF

j_call: TRBJ2-1
d_call: TRBD1
v_call: TRBV7-9
clone_size: .
cdr3_nt: TGTGCCAGCAGCACCCGGGACAGCTCCCCGTCCTACAATGAGCAGTTCTTC
cdr3_aa: CASSTRDSSPSYNEQFF

j_call: TRBJ2-2
d_call: .
v_call: TRBV21-1
clone_size: once
cdr3_nt: TGTGCCAGCAGCAAAGATGGGGGACTAGCGGGAGTTTCCGGGGAGCTGTTTTTT
cdr3_aa: CASSKDGGLAGVSGELFF

j_call: TRBJ1-2
d_call: TRBD1
v_call: TRBV28
clone_size: .
cdr3_nt: TGTGCCAGCACCGGGACAGGGGGAAAGGCTAACTATGGCTACACCTTC
cdr3_aa: CASTGTGGKANYGYTF

j_call: TRBJ2-1
d_call: TRBD2
v_call: TRBV7-9
clone_size: .
cdr3_nt: TGTGCCAGCAGCCCTAGCGGGGGTTGGGCGGCCTCCTACAATGAGCAGTTCTTC
cdr3_aa: CASSPSGGWAASYNEQFF

j_call: TRBJ2-1
d_call: .
v_call: TRBV11-2
clone_size: .
cdr3_nt: TGTGCCAGCAGCTTATTTGAATCCTACAATGAGCAGTTCTTC
cdr3_aa: CASSLFESYNEQFF

j_call: TRBJ2-1
d_call: .
v_call: TRBV13
clone_size: once
cdr3_nt: TGTGCCAGCAGCGGGAGCGATACCGGGTACAATGAGCAGTTCTTC
cdr3_aa: CASSGSDTGYNEQFF

j_call: TRBJ1-1
d_call: TRBD1
v_call: TRBV7-6
clone_size: .
cdr3_nt: TGTGCCAGCAGCGCAACGGGACAGGGAGTTACTGAAGCTTTCTTT
cdr3_aa: CASSATGQGVTEAFF

j_call: TRBJ1-4
d_call: TRBD1
v_call: TRBV7-8
clone_size: .
cdr3_nt: TGTGCCAGCAAATCGACAGGGGGCGTAGGTGAAAAACTGTTTTTT
cdr3_aa: CASKSTGGVGEKLFF

j_call: TRBJ2-1
d_call: .
v_call: TRBV27
clone_size: .
cdr3_nt: TGTGCCAGCAGGTTTGGGGGCTCCTACAATGAGCAGTTCTTC
cdr3_aa: CASRFGGSYNEQFF

j_call: TRBJ2-2
d_call: TRBD2
v_call: TRBV6-1
clone_size: .
cdr3_nt: TGTGCCAGCAGTGAGGTAGCGGGAGGGCCATCCGGGGAGCTGTTTTTT
cdr3_aa: CASSEVAGGPSGELFF